What follows are 23 T cell receptor beta chains derived from one specimen sequenced in a study of cytotoxic CD8 clonotypes in ibrutinib-treated CLL. Method: immunoSEQ multiplex PCR; TCRdb's copy keeps in-frame clones and lacks some. The table has roughly 28,000 clones, approximately 85% seen once; the top ten hold approximately 8.2%. The starting material was PBMCs, obtained after 24 months of ibrutinib treatment. These TCRs come from a human donor with chronic lymphocytic leukemia.

The rearrangement uses TRBV9 and TRBJ2-3, with a possible D match to TRBD2 (5 bases). Germline assignment: CDR1 SGDLS and CDR2 YYNGEE. Trimming cost V 0 bases and J 15 bases, with 17 bases left between them. The CDR3 length is 13 residues. The CDR3: CASSVAPGPGLYF. CDR3 DNA: TGTGCCAGCAGCGTAGCACCGGGCCCGGGGTTATATTTT. Together with reference TRBV9 and TRBJ2-3, the CDR3 gives the full variable domain: DSGVTQTPKHLITATGQRVTLRCSPRSGDLSVYWYQQSLDQGLQFLIQYYNGEERAKGNILERFSAQQFPDLHSELNLSSLELGDSALYFCASSVAPGPGLYFGPGTRLTVL.

Within the sample, this clone is medium-sized. This chain connects TRBV5-1 to TRBJ2-7; TRBD2 matches 8 bases. CDR3 length: 15 amino acids. Per the germline V gene, CDR1 is SGHRS and CDR2 is YFSETQ. V gave up 4 bases and J gave up 3 bases; unmatched junction bases: 9. As DNA, the CDR3 is TGCGCCAGCAGCCCACCATCGGGACTAGGCTACGAGCAGTACTTC. It encodes CASSPPSGLGYEQYF.

CDR3 nucleotide sequence: TGTGCTAGTGGTTTGGCCGTACTTAGTGGGCGGGAGCTGCCGGGGCACAATGAGCAGTTCTTC. Translating it yields CASGLAVLSGRELPGHNEQFF. This chain links TRBV12-5 with TRBJ2-1; 7 bases agree with TRBD2. CDR3 length: 21 residues. In germline, CDR1 is LGHNT, CDR2 FRNRAP. After removal of 1 base from V and 5 bases from J, the junction contained 23 bases not matched to a gene.

The J gene is TRBJ2-5, the V gene TRBV6-5; the D gene could be TRBD1 or TRBD2 (6 bases each). Germline lookup yields CDR1 MNHEY and CDR2 SVGAGI. Trimming took off 6 bases at V and 5 bases at J, with 16 bases between the two ends. This CDR3 is built from 14 residues. The CDR3 DNA is TGTGCCAGCAGGCGTGGAGGGGGTATGGAGACCCAGTACTTC. Translation gives CASRRGGGMETQYF.

This clone showed up just a few times. The chain joins TRBV28 to TRBJ2-5, with 11 bases fitting TRBD2. The CDR3 loop spans 14 amino acids. V lost 3 bases to trimming and J lost 8 bases; unmatched junction nucleotides: 5. Germline CDR1 is MDHEN and CDR2 is SYDVKM. CDR3 coding DNA: TGTGCCAGCAGTTTTAGTCTAGCGGGGGGTACCCAGTACTTC. Translating gives CASSFSLAGGTQYF. Full variable domain (remainder filled in from reference TRBV28 and TRBJ2-5): DVKVTQSSRYLVKRTGEKVFLECVQDMDHENMFWYRQDPGLGLRLIYFSYDVKMKEKGDIPEGYSVSREKKERFSLILESASTNQTSMYLCASSFSLAGGTQYFGPGTRLLVL.

V and J are TRBV19 and TRBJ1-1; tentative D call: TRBD1 (5 bases). The germline V gene encodes CDR1 LNHDA and CDR2 SQIVND (reference sequence). Trimming shortened V by 7 bases and J by 6 bases, and 15 bases separated the two germline ends. The CDR3 covers 13 residues. CDR3 bases: TGTGCCAGTACAGGGAGGCTTTATTCTGAAGCTTTCTTT. Protein: CASTGRLYSEAFF.

V is TRBV7-9 and J is TRBJ1-2, with D perhaps TRBD1 (5 bases). CDR1 is SEHNR, CDR2 FQNEAQ, per germline (reference sequence). This CDR3 is 15 amino acids long. The V end lost 4 bases, the J end lost 5 bases, and 17 bases lay between the germline ends. The CDR3 loop reads CASSSSRGNTYGYTF. The CDR3, as DNA: TGTGCCAGCAGCTCCAGCCGGGGGAACACTTATGGCTACACCTTC.

J is TRBJ2-2 and V is TRBV5-1, with 7 bases identical to TRBD2. Germline V CDR1 and CDR2: SGHRS, YFSETQ. V shed 0 bases and J 4 bases; nucleotides not matched to a gene: 3. The CDR3 has 15 amino acids. Here the CDR3 reads CASSLGAGSTGELFF. CDR3 DNA: TGCGCCAGCAGCTTGGGAGCGGGGTCCACCGGGGAGCTGTTTTTT.

V usage is TRBV28 and J usage is TRBJ1-4; 8 bases line up with TRBD1. V lost 3 bases, J lost 9 bases, and 15 bases stayed unmatched. This CDR3 contains 17 residues. CDR1 and CDR2 from the germline V gene are MDHEN and SYDVKM. The CDR3 DNA sequence: TGTGCCAGCAGTTTCCAAAAAGGTCAGGGGGCGGAAAAAAAACTGTTTTTT. Translated: CASSFQKGQGAEKKLFF.

The rearrangement joins TRBV5-1 to TRBJ2-5; 7 positions agree with TRBD2. Germline assignment: CDR1 SGHRS and CDR2 YFSETQ. J was trimmed by 2 bases and V by 2 bases; bases with no gene match: 3. This CDR3 region has 14 residues. The CDR3 spells CASSFRAGQETQYF. CDR3 in DNA: TGCGCCAGCAGCTTTAGAGCGGGGCAAGAGACCCAGTACTTC.

A single count supports this clone. The V and J genes are TRBV18 and TRBJ2-1; tentatively, D is TRBD1 or TRBD2 (5 bases each). CDR3 length: 14 residues. Trimming stripped 6 bases from V and 6 bases from J, with 15 bases between. In germline, CDR1 is KGHSH, CDR2 LQKENI. CDR3 coding DNA: TGTGCCAGCTCTCAAGGGACGGGAAGCAATGAGCAGTTCTTC. Its protein product is CASSQGTGSNEQFF. The entire variable domain, with the rest obtained from reference TRBV18 and TRBJ2-1, is as follows: NAGVMQNPRHLVRRRGQEARLRCSPMKGHSHVYWYRQLPEEGLKFMVYLQKENIIDESGMPKERFSAEFPKEGPSILRIQQVVRGDSAAYFCASSQGTGSNEQFFGPGTRLTVL.

The V gene is TRBV30, the J gene TRBJ1-5, with unresolved D. Per germline, CDR1 GTSNPN and CDR2 SVGIG (reference sequence). This CDR3 contains 15 residues. The ends were cut back, 4 bases at V and 4 bases at J, with 17 bases in the middle. The CDR3 spells CAWNPLGSENQPQHF. The CDR3 DNA follows: TGTGCCTGGAACCCTCTCGGGTCGGAGAATCAGCCCCAGCATTTT.

The chain uses TRBV19 and TRBJ1-5, with 10 positions matching TRBD1. CDR3 length: 15 residues. Unmatched junction bases numbered 3, after V lost 4 bases and J lost 3 bases. Germline V gives CDR1 LNHDA, CDR2 SQIVND (reference sequence). The CDR3 bases are TGTGCCAGTAGTAGGGGACAGGGGAACAATCAGCCCCAGCATTTT. Translated: CASSRGQGNNQPQHF. Using reference TRBV19 and TRBJ1-5 for the parts outside the CDR3, the full variable domain is DGGITQSPKYLFRKEGQNVTLSCEQNLNHDAMYWYRQDPGQGLRLIYYSQIVNDFQKGDIAEGYSVSREKKESFPLTVTSAQKNPTAFYLCASSRGQGNNQPQHFGDGTRLSIL.

A few counts support this clone. CDR3 sequence reads: CASSYADSLNTEAFF. CDR3 nucleotides: TGTGCCAGTAGTTATGCAGACAGCTTGAACACTGAAGCTTTCTTT. This chain connects TRBV19 to TRBJ1-1; D may be TRBD1 (5 bases). V was cut by 5 bases and J by 0 bases, with 13 bases left in between. CDR1 and CDR2 (germline): LNHDA, SQIVND (reference sequence). The CDR3 loop spans 15 amino acids.

The table lists this clone with a few counts. This chain joins TRBV25-1 and TRBJ2-5; TRBD2 matches 7 bases. Per the germline V gene, CDR1 is MGHDK and CDR2 is SYGVNS. The J segment lost 9 bases and the V segment lost 6 bases, leaving 13 bases of the junction unmatched. The CDR3 runs to 14 residues. CDR3 protein: CASRKSSGGGPQYF. The CDR3 bases are TGTGCCAGCAGAAAAAGCAGCGGCGGGGGTCCCCAGTACTTC.

The rearrangement uses TRBV5-1 and TRBJ2-1, with TRBD1 matching 12 bases. The ends lost 3 bases at V and 8 bases at J; junction bases unmatched: 6. Germline V CDR1 and CDR2: SGHRS, YFSETQ. CDR3 length: 15 amino acids. CDR3 in DNA: TGCGCCAGCAGCTGGGGGACAGGGGGCAGCTATGAGCAGTTCTTC. Translated: CASSWGTGGSYEQFF.

The V call is TRBV6-1, the J call TRBJ2-7; D ambiguous. Trimming took off 7 bases at V and 4 bases at J, with 17 bases between the two ends. This CDR3 has 14 residues. Per germline, CDR1 MNHNS and CDR2 SASEGT. Here the CDR3 DNA reads TGTGCCAGCAACTTACACCGGCAAGAATACGAGCAGTACTTC. This translates into CASNLHRQEYEQYF.

The rearrangement uses TRBV7-2 and TRBJ2-7; 9 positions match TRBD2. The ends lost 1 base at V and 1 base at J; junction bases unmatched: 8. Germline CDR1 is SGHTA and CDR2 is FQGNSA. The CDR3 totals 17 residues. The CDR3 DNA follows: TGTGCCAGCAGCTTAGTCACCCAGCGGGGGGCGTCCTACGAGCAGTACTTC. This sequence encodes CASSLVTQRGASYEQYF.

Within the sample, this clone is medium-sized. J is TRBJ1-2 and V is TRBV7-2, with D perhaps matching TRBD1 (5 bases). The V and J ends lost 1 base and 1 base respectively, with 13 bases between them. The CDR3 is made up of 16 amino acids. Germline CDR1 is SGHTA and CDR2 is FQGNSA. The CDR3 here is CASSLEGGDFNYGYTF. CDR3 DNA sequence: TGTGCCAGCAGCTTAGAGGGAGGGGATTTTAACTATGGCTACACCTTC.

The chain carries TRBV30 and TRBJ2-7; TRBD1 or TRBD2 may be the D gene (5 bases each). CDR1 is GTSNPN and CDR2 is SVGIG in the germline V gene (reference sequence). The CDR3 extends over 18 amino acids. Trimming stripped 3 bases from V and 4 bases from J, with 28 bases between. This CDR3 is CAWRNPLGAGGTLYEQYF. As DNA, the CDR3 is TGTGCCTGGAGAAATCCCCTCGGGGCGGGTGGCACCCTATACGAGCAGTACTTC.

The chain is built from TRBV27 and TRBJ1-1, with D uncertain. CDR1 is MNHEY and CDR2 is SMNVEV in the germline V gene (reference sequence). The CDR3 has 13 residues. With 7 bases removed from V and 5 bases from J, the gap between germline ends came to 14 bases. CDR3 coding DNA: TGTGCCAGCATGCGGGGATTTGGAACTGAAGCTTTCTTT. The encoded protein is CASMRGFGTEAFF.

This clone is a singleton in its sample. This chain connects TRBV6-1 to TRBJ2-5; 11 nucleotides agree with TRBD1. Trimming cost V 4 bases and J 5 bases; bases outside gene matches: 9. The CDR3 has 16 amino acids. CDR1 and CDR2 from the germline V gene are MNHNS and SASEGT. The CDR3 protein is CASSATGQGAGETQYF. CDR3 in DNA: TGTGCCAGCAGTGCTACCGGACAGGGGGCAGGGGAGACCCAGTACTTC.

CDR3 sequence: CASSLSTGGSYTEAFF. The CDR3 region has the DNA TGTGCCAGCAGCTTATCCACCGGGGGCAGCTACACTGAAGCTTTCTTT. The V gene is TRBV7-9, the J gene TRBJ1-1; D is perhaps TRBD1 (6 bases). This CDR3 has 16 residues. V was pared by 2 bases and J by 3 bases, with 16 bases between. CDR1 SEHNR and CDR2 FQNEAQ come from the germline V gene (reference sequence).